Listed below are T cell receptor beta chains from one sample, sequenced in a study of blood T cell repertoires in COVID-19. Produced via immunoSEQ multiplex PCR; TCRdb's table is partial and in-frame only. Of 200,000 to 300,000 clones listed, 70% to 90% are singletons. The sequencing input was peripheral blood. These receptors were taken from a man aged 30 to 39 with active or convalescent COVID-19. The CDR3 runs from the conserved cysteine through the conserved F or W. Each record gives: V gene, J gene, CDR3 protein.

v_call: TRBV29-1; j_call: TRBJ1-3; cdr3_aa: CSVRGGSGNTIYF
v_call: TRBV7-8; j_call: TRBJ1-1; cdr3_aa: CASSSNAGGYTEAFF
v_call: TRBV11-2; j_call: TRBJ1-1; cdr3_aa: CASSLLSGRGTEAFF
v_call: TRBV2; j_call: TRBJ1-1; cdr3_aa: CASANERNTEAFF
v_call: TRBV5-8; j_call: TRBJ1-1; cdr3_aa: CASNRDRPAEAFF
v_call: TRBV7-8; j_call: TRBJ1-4; cdr3_aa: CASSPFLSTKQATNEKLFF
v_call: TRBV5-1; j_call: TRBJ2-1; cdr3_aa: CASSFSPDEQFF
v_call: TRBV27; j_call: TRBJ2-7; cdr3_aa: CASSQRSPGQGINEQYF
v_call: TRBV27; j_call: TRBJ2-6; cdr3_aa: CASSAARARALYSGANVLTF
v_call: TRBV9; j_call: TRBJ2-3; cdr3_aa: CASSVKASGVNTQYF
v_call: TRBV4-3; j_call: TRBJ2-1; cdr3_aa: CASSEGVTLYNEQFF
v_call: TRBV2; j_call: TRBJ1-1; cdr3_aa: CASSVEDRGLRNTEAFF
v_call: TRBV11-2; j_call: TRBJ2-4; cdr3_aa: CASSLDRGNIQYF
v_call: TRBV6-6; j_call: TRBJ2-5; cdr3_aa: CASSPGGVQETQYF
v_call: TRBV5-1; j_call: TRBJ1-1; cdr3_aa: CASSSSGQGGTEAFF
v_call: TRBV7-2; j_call: TRBJ1-3; cdr3_aa: CASSLSNSGNTIYF
v_call: TRBV4-2; j_call: TRBJ1-5; cdr3_aa: CASSQGIGQPQHF
v_call: TRBV7-2; j_call: TRBJ2-3; cdr3_aa: CASSTGTSVTDTQYF
v_call: TRBV15; j_call: TRBJ1-5; cdr3_aa: CATSRTTGSNQPQHF
v_call: TRBV7-9; j_call: TRBJ2-3; cdr3_aa: CASSLGFGKTSASTDTQYF
v_call: TRBV5-6; j_call: TRBJ2-2; cdr3_aa: CASSPRQGANTGELFF
v_call: TRBV6-1; j_call: TRBJ2-3; cdr3_aa: CASSEATWALDTQYF
v_call: TRBV30; j_call: TRBJ2-5; cdr3_aa: CAWSMPSTSGGAFQETQYF
v_call: TRBV7-3; j_call: TRBJ2-5; cdr3_aa: CASSSFGGSETQYF
v_call: TRBV10-2; j_call: TRBJ1-4; cdr3_aa: CASRGAGTANEKLFF
v_call: TRBV6-5; j_call: TRBJ2-5; cdr3_aa: CASSYQGGRETQYF
v_call: TRBV5-1; j_call: TRBJ2-1; cdr3_aa: CASTSSGPPREQFF
v_call: TRBV23-1; j_call: TRBJ1-2; cdr3_aa: CASSITGGSFNYGYTF
v_call: TRBV4-3; j_call: TRBJ2-4; cdr3_aa: CASQRRLHSRQFQAKNIQYF
v_call: TRBV5-1; j_call: TRBJ2-7; cdr3_aa: CASSLFPSDTSYEQYF
v_call: TRBV7-2; j_call: TRBJ2-5; cdr3_aa: CASSFAGGFAQETQYF
v_call: TRBV30; j_call: TRBJ1-1; cdr3_aa: CAWSGPGVVAFF